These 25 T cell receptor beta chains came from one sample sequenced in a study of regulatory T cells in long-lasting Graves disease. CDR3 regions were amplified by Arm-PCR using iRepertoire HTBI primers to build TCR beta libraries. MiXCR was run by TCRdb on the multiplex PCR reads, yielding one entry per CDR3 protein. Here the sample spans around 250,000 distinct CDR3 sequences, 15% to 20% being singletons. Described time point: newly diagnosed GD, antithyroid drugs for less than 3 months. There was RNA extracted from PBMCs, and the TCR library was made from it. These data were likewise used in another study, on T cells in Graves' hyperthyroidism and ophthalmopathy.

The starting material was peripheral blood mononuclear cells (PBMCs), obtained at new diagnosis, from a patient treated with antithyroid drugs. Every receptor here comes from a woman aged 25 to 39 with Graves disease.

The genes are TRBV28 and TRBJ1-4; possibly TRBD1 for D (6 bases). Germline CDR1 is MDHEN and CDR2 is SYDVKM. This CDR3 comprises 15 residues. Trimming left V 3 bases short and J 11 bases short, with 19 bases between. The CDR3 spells CASSFLAGGVGKLFF. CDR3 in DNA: TGTGCCAGCAGTTTTCTTGCGGGGGGCGTGGGGAAACTGTTTTTT.

CDR3 coding DNA: TGTGCCAGCAGTTTAGCTGGCCCCTACGAGCAGTACTTC. Protein sequence: CASSLAGPYEQYF. The chain has TRBV2 and TRBJ2-7; unclear D gene. This CDR3 spans 13 amino acids. Trimming left V 5 bases short and J 2 bases short, with 10 bases between. Germline CDR1 and CDR2: SNHLY and FYNNEI. The variable domain in full, with the rest retrieved from reference TRBV2 and TRBJ2-7, is EPEVTQTPSHQVTQMGQEVILRCVPISNHLYFYWYRQILGQKVEFLVSFYNNEISEKSEIFDDQFSVERPDGSNFTLKIRSTKLEDSAMYFCASSLAGPYEQYFGPGTRLTVT.

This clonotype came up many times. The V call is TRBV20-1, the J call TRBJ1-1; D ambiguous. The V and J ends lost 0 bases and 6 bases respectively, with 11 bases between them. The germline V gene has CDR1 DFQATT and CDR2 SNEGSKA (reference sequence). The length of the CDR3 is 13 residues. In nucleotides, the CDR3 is TGCAGTGCTAGAGATCTCAGAAACGCTGAAGCTTTCTTT. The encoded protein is CSARDLRNAEAFF.

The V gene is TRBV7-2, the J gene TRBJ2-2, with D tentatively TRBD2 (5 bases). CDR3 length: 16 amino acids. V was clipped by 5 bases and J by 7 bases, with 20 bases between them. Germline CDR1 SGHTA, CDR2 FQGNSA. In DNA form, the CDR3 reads TGTGCCAGCAGCCCGCGGGTTGAAGTCGGAAGCGGGGAGCTGTTTTTT. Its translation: CASSPRVEVGSGELFF.

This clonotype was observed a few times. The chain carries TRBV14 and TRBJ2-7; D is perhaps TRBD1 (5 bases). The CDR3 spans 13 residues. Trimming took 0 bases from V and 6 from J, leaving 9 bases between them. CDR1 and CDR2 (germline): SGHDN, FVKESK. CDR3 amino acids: CASSQEGQFEQYF. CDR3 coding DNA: TGTGCCAGCAGCCAAGAGGGGCAGTTCGAGCAGTACTTC.

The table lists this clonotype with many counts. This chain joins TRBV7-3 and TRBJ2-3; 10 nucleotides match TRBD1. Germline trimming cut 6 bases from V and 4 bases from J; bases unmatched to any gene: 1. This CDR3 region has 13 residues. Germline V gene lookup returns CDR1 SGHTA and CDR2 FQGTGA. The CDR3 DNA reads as TGTGCCAGCAGTGGACAGGGGGCAGATACGCAGTATTTT. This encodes CASSGQGADTQYF.

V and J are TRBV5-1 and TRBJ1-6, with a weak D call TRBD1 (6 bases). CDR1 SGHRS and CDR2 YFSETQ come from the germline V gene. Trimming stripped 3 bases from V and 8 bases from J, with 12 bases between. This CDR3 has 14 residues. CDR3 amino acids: CASSWTVTDSPLHF. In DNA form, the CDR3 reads TGCGCCAGCAGCTGGACAGTTACCGATTCACCCCTCCACTTT.

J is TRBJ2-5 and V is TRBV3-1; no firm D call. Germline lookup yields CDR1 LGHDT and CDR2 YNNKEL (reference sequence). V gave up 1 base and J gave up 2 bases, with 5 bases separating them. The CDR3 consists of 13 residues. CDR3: CASSQGAQETQYF. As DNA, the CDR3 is TGTGCCAGCAGCCAAGGGGCGCAAGAGACCCAGTACTTC.

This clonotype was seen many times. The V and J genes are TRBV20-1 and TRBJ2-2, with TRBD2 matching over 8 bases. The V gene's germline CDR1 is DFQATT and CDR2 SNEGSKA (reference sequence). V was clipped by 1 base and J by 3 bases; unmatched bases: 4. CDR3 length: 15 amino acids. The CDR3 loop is CSARGAGAYTGELFF. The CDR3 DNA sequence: TGCAGTGCTAGAGGAGCGGGGGCCTACACCGGGGAGCTGTTTTTT.

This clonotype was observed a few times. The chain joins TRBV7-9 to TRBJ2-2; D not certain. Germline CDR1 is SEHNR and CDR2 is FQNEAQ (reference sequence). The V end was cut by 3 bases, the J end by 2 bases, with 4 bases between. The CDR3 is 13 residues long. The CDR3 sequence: CASSFSNTGELFF. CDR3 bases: TGTGCCAGCAGCTTCTCAAACACCGGGGAGCTGTTTTTT.

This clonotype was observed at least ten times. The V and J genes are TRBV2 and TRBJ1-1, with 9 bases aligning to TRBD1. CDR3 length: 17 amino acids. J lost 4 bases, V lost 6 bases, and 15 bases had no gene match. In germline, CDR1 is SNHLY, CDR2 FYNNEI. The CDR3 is CASRFRDRVLMGTEAFF. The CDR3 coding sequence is TGTGCCAGCAGGTTCCGGGACAGGGTGTTGATGGGCACTGAAGCTTTCTTT.

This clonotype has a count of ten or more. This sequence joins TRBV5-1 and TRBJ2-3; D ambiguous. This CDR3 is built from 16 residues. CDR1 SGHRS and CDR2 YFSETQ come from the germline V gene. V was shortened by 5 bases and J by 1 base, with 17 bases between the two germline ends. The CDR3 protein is CASSSGRRGGTDTQYF. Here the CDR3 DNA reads TGCGCCAGCAGTTCCGGCCGGAGAGGCGGCACAGATACGCAGTATTTT.

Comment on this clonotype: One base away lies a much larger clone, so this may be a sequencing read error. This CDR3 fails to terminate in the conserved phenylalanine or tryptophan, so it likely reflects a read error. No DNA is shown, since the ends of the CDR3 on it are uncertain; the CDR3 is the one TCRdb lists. The CDR3: CASSGGRLPL. V is TRBV5-8 and J is TRBJ1-2. 10 amino acids form the CDR3, both terminal residues included. CDR1 SGHTS and CDR2 YDEGEE come from the germline V gene.

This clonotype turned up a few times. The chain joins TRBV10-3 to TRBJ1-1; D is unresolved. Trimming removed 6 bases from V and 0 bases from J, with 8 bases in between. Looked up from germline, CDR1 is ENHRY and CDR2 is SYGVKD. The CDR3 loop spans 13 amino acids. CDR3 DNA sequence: TGTGCCATCAGAGCGGGATTGAACACTGAAGCTTTCTTT. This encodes CAIRAGLNTEAFF.

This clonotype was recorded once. The CDR3 DNA follows: TGTGCCAGTAGTATAGGGCAGAATACAAACAATGAGCAGTTCTTC. Protein: CASSIGQNTNNEQFF. The chain links TRBV19 to TRBJ2-1; D gene uncertain. CDR1 and CDR2 (germline): LNHDA, SQIVND (reference sequence). V was trimmed by 1 base and J by 5 bases, leaving 12 bases between them. CDR3 size: 15 residues.

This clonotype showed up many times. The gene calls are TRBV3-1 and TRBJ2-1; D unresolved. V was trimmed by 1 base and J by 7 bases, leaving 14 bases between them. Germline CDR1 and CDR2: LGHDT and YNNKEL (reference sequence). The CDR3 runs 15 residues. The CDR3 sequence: CASSQVVYGRNEQFF. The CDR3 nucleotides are TGTGCCAGCAGCCAAGTGGTGTACGGCAGGAATGAGCAGTTCTTC.

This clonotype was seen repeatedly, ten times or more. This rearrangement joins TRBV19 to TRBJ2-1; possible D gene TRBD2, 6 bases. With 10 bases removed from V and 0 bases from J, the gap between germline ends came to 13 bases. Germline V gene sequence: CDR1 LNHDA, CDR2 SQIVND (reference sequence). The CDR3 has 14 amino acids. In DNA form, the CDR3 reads TGTGCCACTACAGGAGGGAGCTCCTACAATGAGCAGTTCTTC. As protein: CATTGGSSYNEQFF. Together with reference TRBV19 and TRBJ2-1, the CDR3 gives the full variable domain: DGGITQSPKYLFRKEGQNVTLSCEQNLNHDAMYWYRQDPGQGLRLIYYSQIVNDFQKGDIAEGYSVSREKKESFPLTVTSAQKNPTAFYLCATTGGSSYNEQFFGPGTRLTVL.

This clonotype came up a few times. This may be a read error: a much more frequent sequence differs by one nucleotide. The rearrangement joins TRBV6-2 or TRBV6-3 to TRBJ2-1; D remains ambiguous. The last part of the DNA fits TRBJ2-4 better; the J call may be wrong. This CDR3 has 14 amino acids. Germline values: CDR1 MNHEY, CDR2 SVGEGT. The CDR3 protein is CASSEQVAKDIQYF. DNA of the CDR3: TGTGCCAGCAGTGAGCAGGTAGCCAAAGACATTCAGTACTTC.

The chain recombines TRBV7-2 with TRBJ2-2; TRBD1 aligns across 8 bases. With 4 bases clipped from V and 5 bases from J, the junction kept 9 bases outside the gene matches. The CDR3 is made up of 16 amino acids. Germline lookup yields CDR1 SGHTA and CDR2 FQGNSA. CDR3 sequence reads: CASSYRQGAPTGELFF. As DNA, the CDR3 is TGTGCCAGCAGCTATCGGCAGGGGGCGCCGACCGGGGAGCTGTTTTTT.

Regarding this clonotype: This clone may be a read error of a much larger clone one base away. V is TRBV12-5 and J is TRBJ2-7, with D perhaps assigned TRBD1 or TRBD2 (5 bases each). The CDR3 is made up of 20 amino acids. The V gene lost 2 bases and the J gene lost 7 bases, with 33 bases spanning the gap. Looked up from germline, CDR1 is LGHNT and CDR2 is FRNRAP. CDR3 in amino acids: CASGLPFGTAVRTSYNEQYF. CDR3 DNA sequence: TGTGCTAGTGGTTTGCCTTTCGGGACCGCGGTACGAACTTCCTACAATGAGCAGTACTTC.

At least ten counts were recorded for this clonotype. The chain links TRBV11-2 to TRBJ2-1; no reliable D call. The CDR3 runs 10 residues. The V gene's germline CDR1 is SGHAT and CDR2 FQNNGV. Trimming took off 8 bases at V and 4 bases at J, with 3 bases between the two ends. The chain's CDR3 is CASAYNEQFF. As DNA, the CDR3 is TGTGCCAGCGCATACAATGAGCAGTTCTTC.

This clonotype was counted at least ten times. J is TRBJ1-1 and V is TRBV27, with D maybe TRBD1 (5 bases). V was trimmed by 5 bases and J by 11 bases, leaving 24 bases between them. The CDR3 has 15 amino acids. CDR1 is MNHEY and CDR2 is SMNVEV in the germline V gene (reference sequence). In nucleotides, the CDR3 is TGTGCCAGCAGTACTCGGGGGTCGGGTCCTAGGCTGGCTTTCTTT. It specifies CASSTRGSGPRLAFF.

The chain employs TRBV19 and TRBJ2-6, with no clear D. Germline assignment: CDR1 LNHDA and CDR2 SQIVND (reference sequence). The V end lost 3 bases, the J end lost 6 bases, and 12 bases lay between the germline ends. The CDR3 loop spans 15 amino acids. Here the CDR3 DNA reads TGTGCCAGTAGTATTATGGCTCATGCGGCCAACGTCCTGACTTTC. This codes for CASSIMAHAANVLTF.

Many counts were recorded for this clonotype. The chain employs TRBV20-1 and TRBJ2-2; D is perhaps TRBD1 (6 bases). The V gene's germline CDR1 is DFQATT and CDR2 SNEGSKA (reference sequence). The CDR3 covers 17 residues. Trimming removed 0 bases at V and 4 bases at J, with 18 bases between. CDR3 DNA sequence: TGCAGTGCTAGAGATCGTCGTAGGACAGCGACCACCGGGGAGCTGTTTTTT. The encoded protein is CSARDRRRTATTGELFF.

CDR3: CASSLSGGLEFF. In DNA form, the CDR3 reads TGTGCCAGCAGCTTATCTGGTGGCCTGGAGTTCTTC. The chain uses TRBV7-6 and TRBJ2-1; no clear D. Germline loops: CDR1 SGHVS, CDR2 FNYEAQ. CDR3 length equals 12 residues. Trimming pared 2 bases from V and 14 bases from J, leaving 13 bases between.